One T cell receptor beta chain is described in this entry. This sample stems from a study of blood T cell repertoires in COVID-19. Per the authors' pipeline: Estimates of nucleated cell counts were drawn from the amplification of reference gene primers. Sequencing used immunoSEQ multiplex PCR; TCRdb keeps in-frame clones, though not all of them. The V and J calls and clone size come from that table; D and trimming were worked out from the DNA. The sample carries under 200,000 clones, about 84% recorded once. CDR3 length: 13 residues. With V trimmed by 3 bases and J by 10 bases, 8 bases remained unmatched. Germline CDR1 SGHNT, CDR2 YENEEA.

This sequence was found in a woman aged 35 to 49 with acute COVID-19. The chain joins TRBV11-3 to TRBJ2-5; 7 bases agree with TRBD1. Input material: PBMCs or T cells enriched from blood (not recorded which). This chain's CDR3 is CASSFGTDSSQYF. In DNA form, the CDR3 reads TGTGCCAGCAGCTTCGGGACAGATAGTAGCCAGTACTTC. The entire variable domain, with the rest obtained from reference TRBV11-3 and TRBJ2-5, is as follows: EAGVVQSPRYKIIEKKQPVAFWCNPISGHNTLYWYLQNLGQGPELLIRYENEEAVDDSQLPKDRFSAERLKGVDSTLKIQPAELGDSAVYLCASSFGTDSSQYFGPGTRLLVL.